This record looks at one TCR beta chain sequence and its context. Its target is not known. Trimming stripped 3 bases from V and 3 bases from J, with 17 bases between. The V gene's germline CDR1 is SGHDT and CDR2 YYEEEE. The CDR3 is 16 residues long. This entry belongs to a study of T cell responses to AZD1222 COVID-19 vaccine. Study outcomes and limitations: Spike-wide vaccine-associated CD4 TCRs dominated at 160-218 and 743-854. Clonal diversity was possibly underestimated, and white British individuals and females predominated among donors.

Repertoires were generated with immunoSEQ multiplex PCR, while TCRdb's copy carries only in-frame clones and drops some. Of roughly 150,000 clones listed, 90% are singletons. The sequencing here drew on peripheral blood, taken 28 days after the second AZD1222 dose. The V call is TRBV5-6, the J call TRBJ2-3; D may be TRBD2 (7 bases). The sequence came from an adult who received the AZD1222 COVID-19 vaccine. CDR3 in DNA: TGTGCCAGCAGCTCGGTATATGGGGGGGCAACAGATACGCAGTATTTT. Its translation is CASSSVYGGATDTQYF. Full variable domain (remainder filled in from reference TRBV5-6 and TRBJ2-3): DAGVTQSPTHLIKTRGQQVTLRCSPKSGHDTVSWYQQALGQGPQFIFQYYEEEERQRGNFPDRFSGHQFPNYSSELNVNALLLGDSALYLCASSSVYGGATDTQYFGPGTRLTVL.